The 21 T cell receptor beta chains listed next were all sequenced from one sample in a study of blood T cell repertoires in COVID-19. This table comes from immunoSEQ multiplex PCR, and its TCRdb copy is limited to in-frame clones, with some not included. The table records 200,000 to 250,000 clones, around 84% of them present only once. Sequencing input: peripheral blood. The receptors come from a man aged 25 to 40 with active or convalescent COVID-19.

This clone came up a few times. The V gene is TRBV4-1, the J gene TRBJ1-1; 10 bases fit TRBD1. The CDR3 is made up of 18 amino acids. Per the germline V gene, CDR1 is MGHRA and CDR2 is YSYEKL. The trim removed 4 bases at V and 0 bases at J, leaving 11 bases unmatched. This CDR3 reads CASSRGPTGGMMNTEAFF. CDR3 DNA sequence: TGCGCCAGCAGCCGAGGGCCGACAGGGGGCATGATGAACACTGAAGCTTTCTTT.

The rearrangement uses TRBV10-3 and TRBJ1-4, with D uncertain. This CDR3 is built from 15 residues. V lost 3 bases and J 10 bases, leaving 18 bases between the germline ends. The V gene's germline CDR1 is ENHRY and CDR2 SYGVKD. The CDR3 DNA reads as TGTGCCATCAGTGAAAATTGGTCAACCCCAGGAAAACTGTTTTTT. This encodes CAISENWSTPGKLFF.

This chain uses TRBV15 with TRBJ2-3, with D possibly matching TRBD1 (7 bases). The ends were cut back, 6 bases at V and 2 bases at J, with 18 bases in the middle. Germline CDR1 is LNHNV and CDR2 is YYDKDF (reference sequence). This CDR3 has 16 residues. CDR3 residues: CATSRRGRDPTDTQYF. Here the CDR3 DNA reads TGTGCCACCAGTAGAAGGGGGCGGGACCCCACAGATACGCAGTATTTT. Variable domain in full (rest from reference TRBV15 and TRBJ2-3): DAMVIQNPRYQVTQFGKPVTLSCSQTLNHNVMYWYQQKSSQAPKLLFHYYDKDFNNEADTPDNFQSRRPNTSFCFLDIRSPGLGDTAMYLCATSRRGRDPTDTQYFGPGTRLTVL.

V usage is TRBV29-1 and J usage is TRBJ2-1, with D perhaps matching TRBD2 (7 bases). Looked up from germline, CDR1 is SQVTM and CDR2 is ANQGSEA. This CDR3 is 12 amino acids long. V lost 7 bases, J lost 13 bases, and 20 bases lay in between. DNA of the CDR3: TGCAGCGCCGAACTAGCGTCCAGGGGTCAGTTCTTC. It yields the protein CSAELASRGQFF.

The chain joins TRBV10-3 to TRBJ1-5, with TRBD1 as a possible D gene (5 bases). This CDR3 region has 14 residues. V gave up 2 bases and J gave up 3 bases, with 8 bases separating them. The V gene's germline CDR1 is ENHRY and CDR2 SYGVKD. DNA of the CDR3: TGTGCCATCAGTGAGCCGGGGGTCAATCAGCCCCAGCATTTT. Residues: CAISEPGVNQPQHF.

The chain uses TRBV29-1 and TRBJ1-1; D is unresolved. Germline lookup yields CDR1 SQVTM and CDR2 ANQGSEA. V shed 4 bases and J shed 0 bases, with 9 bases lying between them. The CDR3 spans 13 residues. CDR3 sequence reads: CSVGTLLNTEAFF. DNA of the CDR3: TGCAGCGTTGGAACCCTATTGAACACTGAAGCTTTCTTT. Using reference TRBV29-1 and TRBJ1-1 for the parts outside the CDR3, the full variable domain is SAVISQKPSRDICQRGTSLTIQCQVDSQVTMMFWYRQQPGQSLTLIATANQGSEATYESGFVIDKFPISRPNLTFSTLTVSNMSPEDSSIYLCSVGTLLNTEAFFGQGTRLTVV.

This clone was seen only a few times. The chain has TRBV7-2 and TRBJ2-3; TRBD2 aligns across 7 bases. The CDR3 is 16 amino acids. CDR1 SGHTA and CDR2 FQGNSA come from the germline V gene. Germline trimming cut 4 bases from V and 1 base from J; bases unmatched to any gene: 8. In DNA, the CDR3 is TGTGCCAGCAGCTCCCCTAGCGGTCTTCGCACAGATACGCAGTATTTT. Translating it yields CASSSPSGLRTDTQYF.

The CDR3 protein is CASTRQGAPLTLHF. The CDR3 bases are TGTGCCAGCACCAGACAGGGGGCTCCCTTGACCCTCCACTTT. The rearrangement links TRBV7-8 to TRBJ1-6; 10 nucleotides match TRBD1. V shed 7 bases and J 14 bases; nucleotides not matched to a gene: 11. From germline, CDR1 is SGHVS and CDR2 FQNEAQ. The CDR3 has 14 amino acids.

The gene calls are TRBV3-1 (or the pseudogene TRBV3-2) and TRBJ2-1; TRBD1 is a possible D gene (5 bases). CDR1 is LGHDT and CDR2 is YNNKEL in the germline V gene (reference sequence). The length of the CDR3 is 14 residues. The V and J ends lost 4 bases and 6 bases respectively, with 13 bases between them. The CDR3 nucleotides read TGTGCCAGCAGCCTTCTGGGCAGGGTCAATGAGCAGTTCTTC. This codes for CASSLLGRVNEQFF.

Here the CDR3 DNA reads TGTGCCAGCAGCCCTTTCTCGAGCTCTGGAAACACCATATATTTT. Its protein is CASSPFSSSGNTIYF. V is TRBV27 and J is TRBJ1-3; D uncertain. Germline loops: CDR1 MNHEY, CDR2 SMNVEV (reference sequence). V was cut by 6 bases and J by 0 bases, with 12 bases left in between. The CDR3 runs to 15 residues.

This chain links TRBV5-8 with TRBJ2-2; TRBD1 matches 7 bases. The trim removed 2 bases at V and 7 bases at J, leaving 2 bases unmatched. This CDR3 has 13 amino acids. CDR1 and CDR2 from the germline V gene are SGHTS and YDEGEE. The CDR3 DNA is TGTGCCAGCAGCTTAGGGGGCGTCGGGGAGCTGTTTTTT. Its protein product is CASSLGGVGELFF.

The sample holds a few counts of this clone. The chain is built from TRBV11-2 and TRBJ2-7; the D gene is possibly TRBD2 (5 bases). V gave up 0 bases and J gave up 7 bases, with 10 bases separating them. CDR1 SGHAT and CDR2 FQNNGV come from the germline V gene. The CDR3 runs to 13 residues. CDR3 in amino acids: CASSLDLANEQYF. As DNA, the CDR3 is TGTGCCAGCAGCTTAGATTTAGCGAATGAGCAGTACTTC.

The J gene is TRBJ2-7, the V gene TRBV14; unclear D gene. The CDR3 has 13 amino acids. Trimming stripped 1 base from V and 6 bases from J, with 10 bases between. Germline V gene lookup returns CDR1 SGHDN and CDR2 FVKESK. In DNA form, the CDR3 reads TGTGCCAGCAGCCAAGCCGGAGCTTCCGAGCAGTACTTC. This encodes CASSQAGASEQYF.

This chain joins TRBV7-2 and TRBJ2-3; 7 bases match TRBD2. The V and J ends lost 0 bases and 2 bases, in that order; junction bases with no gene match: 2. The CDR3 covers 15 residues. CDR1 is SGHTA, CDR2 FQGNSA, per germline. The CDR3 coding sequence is TGTGCCAGCAGCTTAGCGGGGGGGAACACAGATACGCAGTATTTT. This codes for CASSLAGGNTDTQYF.

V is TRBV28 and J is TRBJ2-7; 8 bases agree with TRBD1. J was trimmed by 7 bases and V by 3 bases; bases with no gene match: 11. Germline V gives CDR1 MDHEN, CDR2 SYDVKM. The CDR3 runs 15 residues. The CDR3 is CASSFKPGTGREQYF. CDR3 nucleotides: TGTGCCAGCAGTTTTAAACCCGGGACAGGACGGGAGCAGTACTTC. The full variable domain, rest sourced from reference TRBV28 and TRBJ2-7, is DVKVTQSSRYLVKRTGEKVFLECVQDMDHENMFWYRQDPGLGLRLIYFSYDVKMKEKGDIPEGYSVSREKKERFSLILESASTNQTSMYLCASSFKPGTGREQYFGPGTRLTVT.

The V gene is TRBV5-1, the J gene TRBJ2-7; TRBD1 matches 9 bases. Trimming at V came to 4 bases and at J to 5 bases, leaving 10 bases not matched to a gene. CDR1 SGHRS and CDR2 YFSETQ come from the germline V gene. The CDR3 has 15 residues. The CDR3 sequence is CASSRLPGQGNEQYF. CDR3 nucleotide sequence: TGCGCCAGCAGCCGACTCCCGGGACAGGGAAACGAGCAGTACTTC.

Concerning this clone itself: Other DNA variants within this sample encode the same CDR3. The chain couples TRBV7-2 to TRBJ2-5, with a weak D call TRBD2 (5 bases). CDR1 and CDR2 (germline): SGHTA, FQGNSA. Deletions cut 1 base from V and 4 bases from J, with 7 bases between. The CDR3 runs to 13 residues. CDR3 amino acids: CASSLGAGETQYF. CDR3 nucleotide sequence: TGTGCCAGCAGCTTAGGTGCGGGAGAGACCCAGTACTTC.

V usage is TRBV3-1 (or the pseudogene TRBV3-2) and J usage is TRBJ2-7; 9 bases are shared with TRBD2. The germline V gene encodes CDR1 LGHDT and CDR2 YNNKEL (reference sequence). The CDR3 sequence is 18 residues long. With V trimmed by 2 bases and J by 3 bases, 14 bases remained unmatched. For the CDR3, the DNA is TGTGCCAGCAGCCAACGGGTTTCGCGGCTAGCGGGATTCTACGAGCAGTACTTC. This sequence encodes CASSQRVSRLAGFYEQYF.

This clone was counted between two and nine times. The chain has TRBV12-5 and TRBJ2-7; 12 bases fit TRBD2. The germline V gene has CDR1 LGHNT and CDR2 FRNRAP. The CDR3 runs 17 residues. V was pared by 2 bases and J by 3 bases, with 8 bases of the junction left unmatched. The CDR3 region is CASGLISTSGGIYEQYF. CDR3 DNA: TGTGCTAGTGGTTTGATTTCTACTAGCGGGGGGATCTACGAGCAGTACTTC.

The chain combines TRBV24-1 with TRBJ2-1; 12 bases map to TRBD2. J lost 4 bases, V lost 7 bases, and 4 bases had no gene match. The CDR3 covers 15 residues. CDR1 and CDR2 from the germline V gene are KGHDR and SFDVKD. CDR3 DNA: TGTGCCACCAGGTCCGGGACTAGCGGGTACAATGAGCAGTTCTTC. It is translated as CATRSGTSGYNEQFF.

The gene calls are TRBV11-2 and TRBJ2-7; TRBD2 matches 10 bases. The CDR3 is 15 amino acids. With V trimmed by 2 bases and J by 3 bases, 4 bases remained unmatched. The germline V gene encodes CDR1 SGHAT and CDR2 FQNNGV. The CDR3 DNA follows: TGTGCCAGCAGCTTAAGTGCTAGCGGGGGCTACGAGCAGTACTTC. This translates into CASSLSASGGYEQYF.